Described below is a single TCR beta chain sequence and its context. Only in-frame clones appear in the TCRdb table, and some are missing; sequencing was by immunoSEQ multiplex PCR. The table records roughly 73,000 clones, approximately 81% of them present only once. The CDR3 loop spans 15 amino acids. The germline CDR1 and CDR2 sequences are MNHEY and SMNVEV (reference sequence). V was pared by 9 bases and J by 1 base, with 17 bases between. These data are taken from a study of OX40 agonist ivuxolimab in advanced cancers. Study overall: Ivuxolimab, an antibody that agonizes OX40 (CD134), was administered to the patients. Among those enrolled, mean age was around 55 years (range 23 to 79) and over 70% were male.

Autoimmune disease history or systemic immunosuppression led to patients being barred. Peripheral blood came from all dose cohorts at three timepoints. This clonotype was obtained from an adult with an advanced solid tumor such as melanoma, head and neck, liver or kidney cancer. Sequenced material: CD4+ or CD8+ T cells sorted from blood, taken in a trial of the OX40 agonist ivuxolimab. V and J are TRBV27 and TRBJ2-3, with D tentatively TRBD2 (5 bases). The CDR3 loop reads CAREVFFSGTDTQYF. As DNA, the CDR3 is TGTGCCAGGGAAGTCTTCTTTAGCGGCACAGATACGCAGTATTTT.